This T cell receptor beta chain was recorded in a study of breast tumors, draining lymph nodes, adjacent tissues. The CDR3 spans 16 residues. Trimming stripped 3 bases from V and 7 bases from J, with 19 bases between. Germline V gives CDR1 DFQATT, CDR2 SNEGSKA (reference sequence). The lymph nodes were axillary draining lymph nodes from breast cancer patients. Worth noting for this clonotype: Its target is not known.

Each CDR3 protein gets one entry after TCRdb re-called the multiplex PCR reads with MiXCR. The sample has 130,000 or so distinct CDR3 sequences; 30% to 35% are singletons. Study conclusions and caveats: That most tumor T cells come from lymph nodes remained unproven. Data fit most tumor T cells coming from lymph node, expanding in tumor. Tumor TCR diversity was below lymph nodes but above nontumor tissue.

This sequence was found in a female donor with breast cancer. Some clones in this sample may be carry-over from other donors' samples. This chain uses TRBV20-1 with TRBJ1-6; the D gene is possibly TRBD1 (5 bases). Sequencing was carried out using axillary lymph node tissue. This CDR3 reads CSARSRVGEKNSPLHF. As DNA, the CDR3 is TGCAGTGCTAGGAGTCGGGTGGGGGAGAAGAATTCACCCCTCCACTTT.